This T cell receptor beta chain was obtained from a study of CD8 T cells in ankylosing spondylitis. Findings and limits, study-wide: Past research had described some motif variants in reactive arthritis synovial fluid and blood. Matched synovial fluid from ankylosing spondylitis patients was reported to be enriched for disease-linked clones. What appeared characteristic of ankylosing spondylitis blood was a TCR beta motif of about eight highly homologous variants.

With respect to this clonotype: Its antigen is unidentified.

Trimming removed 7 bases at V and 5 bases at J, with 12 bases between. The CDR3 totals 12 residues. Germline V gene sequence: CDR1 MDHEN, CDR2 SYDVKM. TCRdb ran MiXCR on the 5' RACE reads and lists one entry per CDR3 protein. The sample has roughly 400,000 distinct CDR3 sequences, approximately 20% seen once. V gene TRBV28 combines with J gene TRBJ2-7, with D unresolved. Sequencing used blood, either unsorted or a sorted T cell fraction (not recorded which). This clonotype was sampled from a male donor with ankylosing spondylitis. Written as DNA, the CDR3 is TGTGCCAGCACCAAAGACTCGGACGAGCAGTACTTC. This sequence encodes CASTKDSDEQYF. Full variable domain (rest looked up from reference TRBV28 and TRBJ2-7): DVKVTQSSRYLVKRTGEKVFLECVQDMDHENMFWYRQDPGLGLRLIYFSYDVKMKEKGDIPEGYSVSREKKERFSLILESASTNQTSMYLCASTKDSDEQYFGPGTRLTVT.